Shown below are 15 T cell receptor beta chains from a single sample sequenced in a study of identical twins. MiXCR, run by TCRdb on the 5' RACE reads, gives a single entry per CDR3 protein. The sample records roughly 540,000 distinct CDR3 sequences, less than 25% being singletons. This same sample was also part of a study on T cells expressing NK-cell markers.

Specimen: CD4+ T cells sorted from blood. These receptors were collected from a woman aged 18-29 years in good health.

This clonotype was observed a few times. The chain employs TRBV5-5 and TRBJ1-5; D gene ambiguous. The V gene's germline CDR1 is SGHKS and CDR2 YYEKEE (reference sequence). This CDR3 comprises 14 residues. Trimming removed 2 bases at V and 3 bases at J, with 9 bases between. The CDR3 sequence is CASSFDVFNQPQHF. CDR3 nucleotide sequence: TGTGCCAGCAGCTTTGACGTTTTCAATCAGCCCCAGCATTTT.

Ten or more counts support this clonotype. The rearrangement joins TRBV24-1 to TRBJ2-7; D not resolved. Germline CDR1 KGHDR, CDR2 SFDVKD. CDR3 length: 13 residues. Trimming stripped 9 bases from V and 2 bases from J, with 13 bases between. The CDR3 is CATVAGRPYEQYF. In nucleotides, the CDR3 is TGTGCCACCGTGGCAGGCAGGCCCTACGAGCAGTACTTC.

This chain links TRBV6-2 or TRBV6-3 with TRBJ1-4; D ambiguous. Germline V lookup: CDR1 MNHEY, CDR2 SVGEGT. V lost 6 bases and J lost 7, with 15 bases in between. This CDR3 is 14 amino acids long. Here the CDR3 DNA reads TGTGCCAGCAGGAACCGACTGCCCAGTGAAAAACTGTTTTTT. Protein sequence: CASRNRLPSEKLFF.

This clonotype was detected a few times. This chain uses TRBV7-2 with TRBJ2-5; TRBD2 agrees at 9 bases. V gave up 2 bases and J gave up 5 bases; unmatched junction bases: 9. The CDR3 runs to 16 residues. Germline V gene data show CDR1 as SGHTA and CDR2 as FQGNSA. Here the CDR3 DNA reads TGTGCCAGCAGCTTACTCGCGGGAGGGTCGGGGGAGACCCAGTACTTC. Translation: CASSLLAGGSGETQYF. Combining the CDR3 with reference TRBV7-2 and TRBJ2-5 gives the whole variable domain GAGVSQSPSNKVTEKGKDVELRCDPISGHTALYWYRQSLGQGLEFLIYFQGNSAPDKSGLPSDRFSAERTGGSVSTLTIQRTQQEDSAVYLCASSLLAGGSGETQYFGPGTRLLVL.

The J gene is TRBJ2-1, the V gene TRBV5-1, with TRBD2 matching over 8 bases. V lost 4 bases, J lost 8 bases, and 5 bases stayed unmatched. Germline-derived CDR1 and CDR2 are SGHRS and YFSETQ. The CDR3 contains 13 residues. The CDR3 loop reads CASSGLAPHEQFF. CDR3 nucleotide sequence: TGCGCCAGCAGCGGACTAGCCCCCCATGAGCAGTTCTTC.

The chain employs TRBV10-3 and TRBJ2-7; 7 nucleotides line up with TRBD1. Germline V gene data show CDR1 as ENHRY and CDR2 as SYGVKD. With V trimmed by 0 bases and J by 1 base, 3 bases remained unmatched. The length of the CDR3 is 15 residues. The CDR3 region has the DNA TGTGCCATCAGTGAGTCTTCGACAGGGTCCTACGAGCAGTACTTC. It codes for CAISESSTGSYEQYF.

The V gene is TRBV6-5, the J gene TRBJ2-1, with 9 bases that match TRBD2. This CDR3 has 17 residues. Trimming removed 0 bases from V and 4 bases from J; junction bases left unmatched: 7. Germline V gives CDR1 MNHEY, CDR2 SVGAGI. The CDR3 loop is CASSYSASGVGYNEQFF. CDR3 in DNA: TGTGCCAGCAGTTACTCGGCTAGCGGGGTAGGATACAATGAGCAGTTCTTC.

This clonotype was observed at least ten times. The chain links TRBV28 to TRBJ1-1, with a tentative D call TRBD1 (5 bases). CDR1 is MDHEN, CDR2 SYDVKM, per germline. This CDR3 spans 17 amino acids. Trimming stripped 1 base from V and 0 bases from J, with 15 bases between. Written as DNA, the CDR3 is TGTGCCAGCAGTTTATTAGGTTTGGGGGAGATGAACACTGAAGCTTTCTTT. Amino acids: CASSLLGLGEMNTEAFF.

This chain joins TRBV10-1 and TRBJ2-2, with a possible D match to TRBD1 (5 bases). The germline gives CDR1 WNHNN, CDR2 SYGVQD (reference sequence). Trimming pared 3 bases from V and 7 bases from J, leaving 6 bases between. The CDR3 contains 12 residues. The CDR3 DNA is TGCGCCAGCAGTGAAGGGGACGGGGAGCTGTTTTTT. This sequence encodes CASSEGDGELFF.

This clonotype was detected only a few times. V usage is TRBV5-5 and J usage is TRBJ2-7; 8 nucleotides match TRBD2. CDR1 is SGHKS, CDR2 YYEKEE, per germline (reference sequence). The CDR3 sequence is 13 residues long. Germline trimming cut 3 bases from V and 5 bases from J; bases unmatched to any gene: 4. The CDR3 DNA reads TGTGCCAGCAGCTGGACTAGCACCAACGAGCAGTACTTC. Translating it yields CASSWTSTNEQYF.

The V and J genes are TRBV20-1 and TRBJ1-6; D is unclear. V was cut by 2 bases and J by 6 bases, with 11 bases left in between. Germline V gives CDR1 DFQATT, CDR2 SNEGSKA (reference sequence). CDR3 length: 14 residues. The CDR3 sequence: CSARITQINSPLHF. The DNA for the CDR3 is TGCAGTGCTAGAATCACACAGATTAATTCACCCCTCCACTTT.

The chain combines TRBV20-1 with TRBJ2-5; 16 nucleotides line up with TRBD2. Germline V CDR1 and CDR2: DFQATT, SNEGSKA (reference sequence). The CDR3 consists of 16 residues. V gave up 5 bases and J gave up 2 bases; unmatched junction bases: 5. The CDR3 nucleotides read TGCAGTGCTTTAGGGACTAGCGGGGGGGCTCAAGAGACCCAGTACTTC. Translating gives CSALGTSGGAQETQYF.

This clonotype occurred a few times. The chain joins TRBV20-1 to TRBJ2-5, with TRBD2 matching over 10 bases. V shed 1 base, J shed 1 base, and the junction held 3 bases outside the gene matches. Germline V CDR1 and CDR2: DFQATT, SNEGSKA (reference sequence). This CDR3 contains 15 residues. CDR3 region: CSARAGLAVQETQYF. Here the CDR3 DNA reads TGCAGTGCTAGAGCAGGACTAGCGGTCCAAGAGACCCAGTACTTC.

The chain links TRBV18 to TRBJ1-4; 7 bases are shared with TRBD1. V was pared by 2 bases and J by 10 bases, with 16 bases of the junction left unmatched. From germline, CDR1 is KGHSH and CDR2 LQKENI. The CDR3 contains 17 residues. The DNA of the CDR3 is TGTGCCAGCTCACCATTTAGTTCCCCGACAGGGAGAGGAAAACTGTTTTTT. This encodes CASSPFSSPTGRGKLFF.

Here the CDR3 DNA reads TGTGCCAGCTCTACAGGTAGAGGGCAAGAGACCCAGTACTTC. It encodes CASSTGRGQETQYF. The chain couples TRBV6-1 to TRBJ2-5; D is perhaps TRBD1 or TRBD2 (5 bases each). Trimming stripped 8 bases from V and 2 bases from J, with 15 bases between. CDR3 length: 14 residues. The germline V gene has CDR1 MNHNS and CDR2 SASEGT.